Below, one T cell receptor (beta chain) is given with its context. This sample stems from a study of blood T cell repertoires in COVID-19. Across the whole study: PBMCs, B-cell-depleted T cells, or T cells were the source of the cDNA or gDNA that made up the material.

The CDR3 has 13 amino acids. The V and J ends lost 6 bases and 3 bases respectively, with 11 bases between them. The germline gives CDR1 MDHEN, CDR2 SYDVKM. Libraries were prepared by immunoSEQ multiplex PCR; TCRdb keeps only in-frame clonotypes and omits some of them. The data show just over 300,000 clones, roughly 90% seen once. The clonotype comes from a woman in her late teens or twenties with acute COVID-19. The specimen was PBMCs or T cells enriched from blood (not recorded which). The chain uses TRBV28 and TRBJ1-2, with a possible D match to TRBD1 (5 bases). The CDR3 DNA reads TGTGCCAGCAGAAGACAGTCAGACTATGGCTACACCTTC. This sequence encodes CASRRQSDYGYTF.